Included here is one T cell receptor beta chain sequence, with context. Method: immunoSEQ multiplex PCR; TCRdb's copy keeps in-frame clones and lacks some. Found here are about 88,000 clones, over 85% of them singletons; the top ten hold around 8.2%. CDR1 and CDR2 from the germline V gene are SNHLY and FYNNEI. The CDR3 is 15 residues long. The V and J ends lost 2 bases and 0 bases, in that order; junction bases with no gene match: 3. This sample was taken from a study of control samples from healthy donors and cancer patients. The sample was blood. The gene calls are TRBV2 and TRBJ1-1; TRBD1 matches 7 bases. This TCR was recovered from a young man in good health. The CDR3 spells CASSEWTGMNTEAFF. CDR3 nucleotide sequence: TGTGCCAGCAGTGAATGGACAGGTATGAACACTGAAGCTTTCTTT.